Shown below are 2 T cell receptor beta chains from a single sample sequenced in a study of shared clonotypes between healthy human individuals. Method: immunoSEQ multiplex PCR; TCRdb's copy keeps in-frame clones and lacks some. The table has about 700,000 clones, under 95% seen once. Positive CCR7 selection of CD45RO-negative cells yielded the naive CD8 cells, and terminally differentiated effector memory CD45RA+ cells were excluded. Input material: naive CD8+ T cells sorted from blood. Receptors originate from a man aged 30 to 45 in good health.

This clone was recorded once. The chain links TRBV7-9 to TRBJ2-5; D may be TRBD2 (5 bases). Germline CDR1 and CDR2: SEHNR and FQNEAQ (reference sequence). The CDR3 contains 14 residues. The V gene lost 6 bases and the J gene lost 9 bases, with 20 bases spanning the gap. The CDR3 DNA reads TGTGCCAGCAGTAGCCCTGGACTTCCCCCTTCCCAGTACTTC. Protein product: CASSSPGLPPSQYF. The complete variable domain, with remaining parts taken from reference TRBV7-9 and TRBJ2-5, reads DTGVSQNPRHKITKRGQNVTFRCDPISEHNRLYWYRQTLGQGPEFLTYFQNEAQLEKSRLLSDRFSAERPKGSFSTLEIQRTEQGDSAMYLCASSSPGLPPSQYFGPGTRLLVL.

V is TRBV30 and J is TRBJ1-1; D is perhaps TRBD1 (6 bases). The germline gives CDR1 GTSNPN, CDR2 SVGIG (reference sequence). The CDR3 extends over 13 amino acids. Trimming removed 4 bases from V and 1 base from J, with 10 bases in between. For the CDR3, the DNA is TGTGCCTGGAAGGGGGTTGGGAACACTGAAGCTTTCTTT. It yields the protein CAWKGVGNTEAFF.